Included here is one TCR beta chain sequence, with context. The data were taken from a study of blood T cell repertoires in COVID-19. Background on the study: Spain, Italy and the United States supplied samples that represented acute and convalescent COVID-19. The cDNA or gDNA used as material had been derived from T cells, B-cell-depleted T cells, or PBMCs.

V lost 5 bases, J lost 6 bases, and 4 bases stayed unmatched. The CDR3 has 12 amino acids. Germline V gene sequence: CDR1 MGHDK, CDR2 SYGVNS. Authors' analysis steps: Reference gene primer amplification gave nucleated cell count estimates. Assay: immunoSEQ multiplex PCR; the TCRdb copy retains only in-frame clones and omits some. V, J and clone size are taken as reported in that table, and D and trimming were inferred from the DNA itself. The sample holds 270,000 or so clones, approximately 90% seen once. The genes are TRBV25-1 and TRBJ2-7; 7 positions agree with TRBD1. This sequence was found in a man aged 40-55 years with acute or convalescent COVID-19. Input material: peripheral blood. The CDR3 here is CASSTTGVEQYF. The CDR3 DNA reads as TGTGCCAGCAGTACAACAGGGGTCGAGCAGTACTTC.